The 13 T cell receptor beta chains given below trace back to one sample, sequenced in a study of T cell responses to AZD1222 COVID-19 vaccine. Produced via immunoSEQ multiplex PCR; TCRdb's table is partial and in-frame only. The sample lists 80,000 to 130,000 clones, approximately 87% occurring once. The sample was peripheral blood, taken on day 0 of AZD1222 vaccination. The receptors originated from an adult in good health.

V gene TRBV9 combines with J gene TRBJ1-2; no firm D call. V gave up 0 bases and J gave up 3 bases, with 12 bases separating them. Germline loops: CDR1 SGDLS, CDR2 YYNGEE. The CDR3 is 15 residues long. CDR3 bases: TGTGCCAGCAGCGTAGGTGTGGGAGGGTACTATGGCTACACCTTC. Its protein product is CASSVGVGGYYGYTF.

In DNA form, the CDR3 reads TGTGCCAGCAGCCCTCGACTAGCGGGTTCGGGTGGGAATGAGCAGTTCTTC. Its protein product is CASSPRLAGSGGNEQFF. This chain joins TRBV11-2 and TRBJ2-1, with 10 bases lining up with TRBD2. The CDR3 runs to 17 residues. Unmatched junction bases numbered 14, after V lost 5 bases and J lost 7 bases. CDR1 SGHAT and CDR2 FQNNGV come from the germline V gene. The full variable domain, completed using reference TRBV11-2 and TRBJ2-1, is EAGVAQSPRYKIIEKRQSVAFWCNPISGHATLYWYQQILGQGPKLLIQFQNNGVVDDSQLPKDRFSAERLKGVDSTLKIQPAKLEDSAVYLCASSPRLAGSGGNEQFFGPGTRLTVL.

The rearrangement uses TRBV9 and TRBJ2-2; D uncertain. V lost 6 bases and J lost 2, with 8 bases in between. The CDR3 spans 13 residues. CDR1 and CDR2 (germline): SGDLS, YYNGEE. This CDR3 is CASNDVNTGELFF. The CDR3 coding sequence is TGTGCCAGCAACGACGTAAACACCGGGGAGCTGTTTTTT.

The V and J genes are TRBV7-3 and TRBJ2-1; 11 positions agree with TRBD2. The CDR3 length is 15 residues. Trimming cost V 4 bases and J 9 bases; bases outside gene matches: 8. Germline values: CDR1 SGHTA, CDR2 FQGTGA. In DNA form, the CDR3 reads TGTGCCAGCAGCTCCCTAGCGGGGGGCCGGGGTGAGCAGTTCTTC. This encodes CASSSLAGGRGEQFF.

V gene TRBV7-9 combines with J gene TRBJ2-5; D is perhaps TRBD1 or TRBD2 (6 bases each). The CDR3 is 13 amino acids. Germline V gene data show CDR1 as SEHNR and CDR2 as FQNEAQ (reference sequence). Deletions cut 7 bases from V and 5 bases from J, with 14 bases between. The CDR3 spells CASKRGAVETQYF. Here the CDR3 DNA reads TGTGCCAGCAAAAGGGGGGCCGTGGAGACCCAGTACTTC.

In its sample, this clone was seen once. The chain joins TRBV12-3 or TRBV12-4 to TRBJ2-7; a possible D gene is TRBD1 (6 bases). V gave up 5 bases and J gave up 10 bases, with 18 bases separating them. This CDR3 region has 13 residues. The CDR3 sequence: CASSQTPLGTQYF. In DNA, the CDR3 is TGTGCCAGCAGTCAAACCCCGCTGGGGACACAGTACTTC.

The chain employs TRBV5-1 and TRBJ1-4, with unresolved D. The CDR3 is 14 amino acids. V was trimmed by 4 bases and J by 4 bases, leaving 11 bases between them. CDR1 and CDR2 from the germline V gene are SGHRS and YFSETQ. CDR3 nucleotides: TGCGCCAGCAGCCCCCGCGACGGTAATGAAAAACTGTTTTTT. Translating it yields CASSPRDGNEKLFF.

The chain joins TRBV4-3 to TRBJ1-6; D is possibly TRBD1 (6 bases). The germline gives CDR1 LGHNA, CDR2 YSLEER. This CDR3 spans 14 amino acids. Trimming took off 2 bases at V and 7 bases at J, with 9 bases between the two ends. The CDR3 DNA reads TGCGCCAGCAGCCAAACCACAGGGAATTCACCCCTCCACTTT. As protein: CASSQTTGNSPLHF.

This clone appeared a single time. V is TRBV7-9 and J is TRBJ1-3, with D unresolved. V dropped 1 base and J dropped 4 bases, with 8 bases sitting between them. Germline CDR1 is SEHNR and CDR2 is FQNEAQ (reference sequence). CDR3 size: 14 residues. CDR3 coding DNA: TGTGCCAGCAGCTTAGATGGAGCCGGAAACACCATATATTTT. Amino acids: CASSLDGAGNTIYF.

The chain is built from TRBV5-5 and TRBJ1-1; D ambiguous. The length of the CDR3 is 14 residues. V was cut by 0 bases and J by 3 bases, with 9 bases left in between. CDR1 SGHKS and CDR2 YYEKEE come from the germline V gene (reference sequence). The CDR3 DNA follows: TGTGCCAGCAGCTTGGCGCGGGATTACACTGAAGCTTTCTTT. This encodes CASSLARDYTEAFF.

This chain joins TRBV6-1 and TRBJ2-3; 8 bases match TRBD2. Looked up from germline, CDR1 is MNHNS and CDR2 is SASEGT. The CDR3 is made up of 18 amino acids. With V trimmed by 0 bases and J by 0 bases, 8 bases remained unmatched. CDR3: CASSEALASGHSTDTQYF. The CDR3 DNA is TGTGCCAGCAGTGAAGCGTTGGCTAGCGGGCATAGCACAGATACGCAGTATTTT.

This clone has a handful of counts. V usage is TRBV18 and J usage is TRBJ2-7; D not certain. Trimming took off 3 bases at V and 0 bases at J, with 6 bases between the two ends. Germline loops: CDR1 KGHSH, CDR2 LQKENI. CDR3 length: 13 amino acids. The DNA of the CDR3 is TGTGCCAGCTCACCCCAGAGCTCCTACGAGCAGTACTTC. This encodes CASSPQSSYEQYF.

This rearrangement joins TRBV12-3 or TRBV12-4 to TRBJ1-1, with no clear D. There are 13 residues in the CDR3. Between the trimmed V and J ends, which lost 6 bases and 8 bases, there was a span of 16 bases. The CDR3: CASSLTLLSEAFF. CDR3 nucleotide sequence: TGTGCCAGCAGCCTCACACTATTGTCGGAAGCTTTCTTT.